This TCR beta chain originates from a study of blood T cell repertoires in COVID-19 (dated by TCRdb to the early 2020s). With respect to the entire study: Collaborator samples came from the United States, Italy and Spain and covered acute and convalescent phases of COVID-19. HLA class I and class II types, where available, came from metadata supplied by the sample provider rather than from assay-based typing. The material from the prospective study consisted of cDNA or gDNA derived from T cells, B-cell-depleted T cells, or PBMCs. The sample metadata nearly always contained a de-identified subject ID, COVID-19 status, age in years and sex. The samples were drawn from the first 160 participants of the ongoing ImmuneRACE study and from roughly 1,300 subjects provided by 6 global collaborators. The dataset comprised deeply sampled blood TCRbeta repertoires from subjects exposed to, actively infected with, or recovered from COVID-19. A freely available public database, intended as a resource for researchers studying the immune response to SARS-CoV-2, is where the repertoires were released.

Germline trimming: 6 bases from V, 5 bases from J; junction bases outside gene matches: 5. From the cysteine up to the phenylalanine, the CDR3 has a length of 15 residues. Left in the record is the CDR3 DNA by itself, 45 bases read in frame from the first base. Via the germline V gene, CDR1 is KGHDR and CDR2 SFDVKD. Paper-wide results and their limitations: The amount of clinical and demographic metadata varied by source and participant and was provided uncurated.

TCRbeta CDR3 regions were amplified from genomic DNA using the immunoSEQ Assay, a bias-controlled multiplex PCR. Per the source publication's procedure: Nucleated cell counts per sample were estimated from amplification of reference gene primers within the assay. To quantify the absolute abundance of each unique TCRbeta CDR3 rearrangement, sequence reads were collapsed and filtered. For each sample, productive Simpson clonality was calculated by taking the square root of Simpson's diversity index across productive rearrangements. The table comes from immuneACCESS by way of TCRdb, which keeps in-frame sequences with V and J called. Part of the clones is missing from these tables; in studies checked, under half for an unresolved V gene and the rest for unknown reasons. For V, J and clone size, that table is used; D and trimming come from the DNA. A total of fewer than 300,000 clones appear in this sample, 84% of them only once. Approximately 9% of the sample lies in the top ten.

Collaborating institutions collected whole blood in K2EDTA tubes following their own protocols. For TCRbeta analysis, collaborators shipped samples in one of three forms: frozen whole blood, isolated PBMCs, or DNA extracted from either of those sample types. Remarks on this clone: No cognate antigen has been identified for it. No clone much larger than this one lies a single base away; base qualities are absent.

In this chain, TRBV24-1 is recombined with TRBJ2-3, with 12 bases in between that match TRBD1. The source of this sequence is a human donor in a cohort sampled during active COVID-19. The sample was peripheral blood. The CDR3 in this case is CATSLGQGARDTQYF. The DNA reads as follows: TGTGCCACCAGTCTGGGACAGGGGGCTCGAGATACGCAGTATTTT.